This T cell receptor (beta chain) was retrieved from a study of T cell repertoires in cytomegalovirus infection. As for the study in general: CMV infection plus the matching HLA type was flagged by public TCR beta signatures.

This clonotype has more than one count but fewer than ten. No antigen is known for it. Study outcomes and limitations: In two of eight donors, the top clonotype was HLA-C-restricted CMV-specific.

One entry per CDR3 protein, called by TCRdb with MiXCR from the reads. This table holds approximately 600,000 distinct CDR3 sequences, 40% found once. The CDR3 is 15 residues long. V was pared by 5 bases and J by 6 bases, with 8 bases of the junction left unmatched. The V call is TRBV12-3 or TRBV12-4, the J call TRBJ2-2, with 8 nucleotides matching TRBD1. This specimen consisted of cultured PBMCs, obtained from culture after CMV antigen stimulation. The TCR comes from a human donor in good health (CMV status not recorded). Some clones in this sample may be carry-over from other donors' samples. CDR3 nucleotide sequence: TGTGCCAGCAGTGCAGGGGGCGCGGGTCCCGGGGAGCTGTTTTTT. As protein: CASSAGGAGPGELFF.